These 8 T cell receptor beta chains originate from one sample sequenced in a study of blood T cell repertoires in COVID-19. Libraries were prepared by immunoSEQ multiplex PCR; TCRdb keeps only in-frame clonotypes and omits some of them. Of about 220,000 clones in the sample, 80% to 90% are singletons; the top ten hold over 3%. The specimen sequenced was PBMCs or T cells enriched from blood (not recorded which). The receptors derive from a woman aged 18-29 years in a cohort exposed to, infected with or recovered from COVID-19 (not recorded which).

This chain uses TRBV24-1 with TRBJ1-5, with a possible D match to TRBD1 (6 bases). The CDR3 length is 15 residues. V was shortened by 3 bases and J by 9 bases, with 17 bases between the two germline ends. The germline gives CDR1 KGHDR, CDR2 SFDVKD. CDR3 loop: CATSDSRDTGMPQHF. CDR3 in DNA: TGTGCCACCAGTGATAGCCGGGACACGGGAATGCCCCAGCATTTT.

This chain links TRBV24-1 with TRBJ2-1; 12 positions match TRBD2. Germline loops: CDR1 KGHDR, CDR2 SFDVKD. The CDR3 loop spans 16 amino acids. Unmatched junction bases numbered 9, after V lost 5 bases and J lost 8 bases. This chain's CDR3 is CATSAPTSGGIDEQFF. The CDR3 DNA follows: TGTGCCACCAGTGCCCCTACTAGCGGGGGGATCGATGAGCAGTTCTTC.

The rearrangement joins TRBV12-3 or TRBV12-4 to TRBJ1-4; D is unclear. The length of the CDR3 is 13 residues. The V gene lost 7 bases and the J gene lost 7 bases, with 13 bases spanning the gap. DNA for the CDR3: TGTGCCAGCATCGCCGGGATTTGTGAAAAACTGTTTTTT. Encoded protein: CASIAGICEKLFF.

The V gene is TRBV18, the J gene TRBJ2-1; a weak D match, TRBD1 (6 bases). The CDR3 length is 11 residues. Germline V CDR1 and CDR2: KGHSH, LQKENI. V was clipped by 4 bases and J by 8 bases, with 6 bases between them. CDR3 sequence (DNA): TGTGCCAGCTCACGACAGGATGAGCAGTTCTTC. It specifies CASSRQDEQFF.

The gene calls are TRBV2 and TRBJ2-7; 9 bases are shared with TRBD1. V shed 8 bases, J shed 2 bases, and the junction held 16 bases outside the gene matches. The CDR3 length is 17 residues. The germline V gene encodes CDR1 SNHLY and CDR2 FYNNEI. CDR3: CASGRESGTGYAYEQYF. Here the CDR3 DNA reads TGTGCCAGCGGGAGGGAAAGTGGGACAGGGTATGCCTACGAGCAGTACTTC.

The chain recombines TRBV19 with TRBJ2-2; weak D call: TRBD1 (5 bases). The CDR3 has 13 amino acids. The ends were cut back, 5 bases at V and 5 bases at J, with 9 bases in the middle. Germline loops: CDR1 LNHDA, CDR2 SQIVND (reference sequence). CDR3 residues: CASSARQTGELFF. CDR3 DNA sequence: TGTGCCAGTAGTGCTCGACAGACCGGGGAGCTGTTTTTT.

CDR3 region: CASSRDRMNTEAFF. The CDR3 DNA reads as TGTGCCAGCAGTCGGGACAGGATGAACACTGAAGCTTTCTTT. The chain carries TRBV28 and TRBJ1-1; 8 bases agree with TRBD1. V dropped 5 bases and J dropped 0; count of bases not matched to a gene: 2. This CDR3 has 14 residues. Germline CDR1 MDHEN, CDR2 SYDVKM.

This rearrangement joins TRBV14 to TRBJ1-6; D ambiguous. Germline V gives CDR1 SGHDN, CDR2 FVKESK. V lost 1 base, J lost 9 bases, and 13 bases lay in between. There are 15 residues in the CDR3. This CDR3 is CASSQALPGGSPLHF. In nucleotides, the CDR3 is TGTGCCAGCAGCCAAGCCCTCCCCGGCGGTTCACCCCTCCACTTT.